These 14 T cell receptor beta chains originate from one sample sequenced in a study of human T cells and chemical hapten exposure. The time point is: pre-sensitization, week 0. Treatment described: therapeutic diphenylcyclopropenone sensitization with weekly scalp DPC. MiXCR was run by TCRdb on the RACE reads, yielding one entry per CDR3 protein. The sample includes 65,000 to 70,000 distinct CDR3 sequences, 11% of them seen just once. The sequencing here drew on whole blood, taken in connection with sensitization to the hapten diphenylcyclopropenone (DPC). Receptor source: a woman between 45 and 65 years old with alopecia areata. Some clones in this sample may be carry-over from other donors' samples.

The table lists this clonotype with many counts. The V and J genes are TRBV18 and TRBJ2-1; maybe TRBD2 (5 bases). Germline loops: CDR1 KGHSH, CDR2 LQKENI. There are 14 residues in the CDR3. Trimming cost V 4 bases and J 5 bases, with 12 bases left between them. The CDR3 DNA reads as TGTGCCAGCTCACGAGATAGCGCCAACAATGAGCAGTTCTTC. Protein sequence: CASSRDSANNEQFF. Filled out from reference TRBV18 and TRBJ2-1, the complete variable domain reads NAGVMQNPRHLVRRRGQEARLRCSPMKGHSHVYWYRQLPEEGLKFMVYLQKENIIDESGMPKERFSAEFPKEGPSILRIQQVVRGDSAAYFCASSRDSANNEQFFGPGTRLTVL.

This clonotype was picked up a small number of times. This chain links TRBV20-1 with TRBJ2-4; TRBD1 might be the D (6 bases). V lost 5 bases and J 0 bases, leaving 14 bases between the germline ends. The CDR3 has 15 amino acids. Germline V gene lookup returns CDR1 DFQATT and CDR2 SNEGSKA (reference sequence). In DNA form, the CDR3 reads TGCAGTGCTGCCCGACAGGCGATAGCCAAAAACATTCAGTACTTC. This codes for CSAARQAIAKNIQYF.

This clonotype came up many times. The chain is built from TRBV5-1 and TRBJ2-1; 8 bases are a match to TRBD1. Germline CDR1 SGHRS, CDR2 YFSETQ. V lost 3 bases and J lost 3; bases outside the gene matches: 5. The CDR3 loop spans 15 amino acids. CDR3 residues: CASSWMDRDYNEQFF. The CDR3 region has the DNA TGCGCCAGCAGCTGGATGGACAGGGACTACAATGAGCAGTTCTTC.

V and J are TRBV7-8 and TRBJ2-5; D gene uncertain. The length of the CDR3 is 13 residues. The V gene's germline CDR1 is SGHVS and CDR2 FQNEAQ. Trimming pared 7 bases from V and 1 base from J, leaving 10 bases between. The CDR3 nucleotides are TGTGCCAGCACCCTCAAAAGCCAAGAGACCCAGTACTTC. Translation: CASTLKSQETQYF.

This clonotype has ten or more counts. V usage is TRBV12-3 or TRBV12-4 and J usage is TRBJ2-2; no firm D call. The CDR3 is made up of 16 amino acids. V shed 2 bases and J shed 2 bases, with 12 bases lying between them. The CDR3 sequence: CASSLRARPNTGELFF. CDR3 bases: TGTGCCAGCAGTTTAAGGGCCAGACCAAACACCGGGGAGCTGTTTTTT.

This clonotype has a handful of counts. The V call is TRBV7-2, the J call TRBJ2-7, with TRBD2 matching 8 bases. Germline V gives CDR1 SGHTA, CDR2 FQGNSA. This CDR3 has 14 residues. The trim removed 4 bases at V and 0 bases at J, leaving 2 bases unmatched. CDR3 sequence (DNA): TGTGCCAGCAGCTGGCGGGGGGCCTCCTACGAGCAGTACTTC. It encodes CASSWRGASYEQYF.

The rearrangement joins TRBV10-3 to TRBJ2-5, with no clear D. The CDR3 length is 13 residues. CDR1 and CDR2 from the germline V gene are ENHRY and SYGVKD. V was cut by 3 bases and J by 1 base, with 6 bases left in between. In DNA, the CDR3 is TGTGCCATCAGTGATTCTGCCCAAGAGACCCAGTACTTC. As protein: CAISDSAQETQYF.

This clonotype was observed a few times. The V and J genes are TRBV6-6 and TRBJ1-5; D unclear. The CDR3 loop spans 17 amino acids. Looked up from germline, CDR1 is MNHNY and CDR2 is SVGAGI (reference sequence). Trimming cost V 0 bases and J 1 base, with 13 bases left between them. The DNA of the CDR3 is TGTGCCAGCAGTTACTCTGACGCAGTACTCAGCAATCAGCCCCAGCATTTT. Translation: CASSYSDAVLSNQPQHF.

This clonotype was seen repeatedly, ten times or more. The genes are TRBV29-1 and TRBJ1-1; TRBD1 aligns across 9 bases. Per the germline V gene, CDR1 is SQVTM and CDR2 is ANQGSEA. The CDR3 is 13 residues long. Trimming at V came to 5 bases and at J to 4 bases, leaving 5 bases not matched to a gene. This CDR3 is CSVLTGGITEAFF. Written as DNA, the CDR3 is TGCAGCGTTTTGACAGGGGGTATCACTGAAGCTTTCTTT.

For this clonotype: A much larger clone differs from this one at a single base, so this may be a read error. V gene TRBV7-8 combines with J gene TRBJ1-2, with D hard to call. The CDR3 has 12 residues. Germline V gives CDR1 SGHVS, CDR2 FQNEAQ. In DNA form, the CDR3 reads TGTGCCAGCAGCTCGGACTTTTATGTCTACACCTTC. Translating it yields CASSSDFYVYTF.

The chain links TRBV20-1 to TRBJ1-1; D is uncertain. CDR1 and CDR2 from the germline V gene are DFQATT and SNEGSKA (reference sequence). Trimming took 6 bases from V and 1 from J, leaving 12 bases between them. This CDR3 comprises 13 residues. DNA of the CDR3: TGCAGTGCCCGACCCCAACAGAACACTGAAGCTTTCTTT. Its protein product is CSARPQQNTEAFF.

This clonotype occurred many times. As DNA, the CDR3 is TGTGCCAGCAGCGTGAAGGGAGGCTACACCTTC. Translation gives CASSVKGGYTF. This chain joins TRBV7-9 and TRBJ1-2; no reliable D call. Germline assignment: CDR1 SEHNR and CDR2 FQNEAQ (reference sequence). This CDR3 has 11 amino acids. Deletions cut 5 bases from V and 8 bases from J, with 9 bases between.

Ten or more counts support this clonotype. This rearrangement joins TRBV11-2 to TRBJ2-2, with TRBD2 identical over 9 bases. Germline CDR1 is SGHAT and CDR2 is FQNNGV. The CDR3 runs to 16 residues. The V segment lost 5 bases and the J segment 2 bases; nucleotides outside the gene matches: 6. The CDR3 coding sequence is TGTGCCAGCAGCGCGGGACTAGCATCCAACACCGGGGAGCTGTTTTTT. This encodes CASSAGLASNTGELFF.

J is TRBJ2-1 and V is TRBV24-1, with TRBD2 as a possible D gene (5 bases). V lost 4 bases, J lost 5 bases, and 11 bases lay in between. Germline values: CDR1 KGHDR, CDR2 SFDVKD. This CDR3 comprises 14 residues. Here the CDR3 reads CATSESDYDNEQFF. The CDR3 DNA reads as TGTGCCACCAGTGAGTCTGACTATGACAATGAGCAGTTCTTC.